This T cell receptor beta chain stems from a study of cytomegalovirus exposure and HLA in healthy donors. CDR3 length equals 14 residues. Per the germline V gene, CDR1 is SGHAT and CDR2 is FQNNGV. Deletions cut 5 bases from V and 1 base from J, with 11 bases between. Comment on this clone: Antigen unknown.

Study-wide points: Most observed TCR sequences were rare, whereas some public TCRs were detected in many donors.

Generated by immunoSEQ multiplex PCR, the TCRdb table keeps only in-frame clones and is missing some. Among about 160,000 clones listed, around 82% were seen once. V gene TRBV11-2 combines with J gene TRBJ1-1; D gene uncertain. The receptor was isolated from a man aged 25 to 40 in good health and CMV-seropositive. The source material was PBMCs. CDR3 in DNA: TGTGCCAGCAGCCCTCGGGTCGCGAACACTGAAGCTTTCTTT. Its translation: CASSPRVANTEAFF.